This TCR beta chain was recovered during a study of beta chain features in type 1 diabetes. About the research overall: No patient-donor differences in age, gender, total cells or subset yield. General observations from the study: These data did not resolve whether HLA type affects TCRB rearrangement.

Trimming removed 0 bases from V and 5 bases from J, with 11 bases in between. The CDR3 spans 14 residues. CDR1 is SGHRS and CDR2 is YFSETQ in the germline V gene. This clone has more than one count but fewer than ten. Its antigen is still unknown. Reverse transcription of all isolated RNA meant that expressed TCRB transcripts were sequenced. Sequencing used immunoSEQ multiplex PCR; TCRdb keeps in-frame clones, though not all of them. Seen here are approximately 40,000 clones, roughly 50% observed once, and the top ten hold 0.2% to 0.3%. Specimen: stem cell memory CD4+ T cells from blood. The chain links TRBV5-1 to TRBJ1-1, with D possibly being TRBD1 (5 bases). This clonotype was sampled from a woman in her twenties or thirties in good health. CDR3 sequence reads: CASSLDPGRTEAFF. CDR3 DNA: TGCGCCAGCAGCTTGGATCCAGGGAGGACTGAAGCTTTCTTT.